The TCR beta chain under discussion was sequenced for a study of cytomegalovirus exposure and HLA in healthy donors. The overall study: For the approximately 360 genotyped donors, more than 80% fell within the Caucasian-associated ancestry cluster. Study-wide findings and caveats: Only CMV serostatus was available as immune exposure information.

This clone was seen only a few times. The antigen is not known. This CDR3 contains 16 residues. Trimming pared 2 bases from V and 1 base from J, leaving 12 bases between. Germline V gives CDR1 MDHEN, CDR2 SYDVKM. 13 Jbeta primers and 60 Vbeta primers were used for the PCR. TCRdb's copy holds only in-frame clones and misses some; the assay was immunoSEQ multiplex PCR. This sample has about 200,000 clones, with approximately 85% found just once. The source of this sequence is a woman aged 45-59 years in good health and CMV-seronegative. The chain has TRBV28 and TRBJ1-5; no firm D call. Sequencing used PBMCs. CDR3 residues: CASSLNPGWSNQPQHF. As DNA, the CDR3 is TGTGCCAGCAGTTTAAATCCGGGATGGAGCAATCAGCCCCAGCATTTT. Drawing the rest from reference TRBV28 and TRBJ1-5, the complete variable domain is DVKVTQSSRYLVKRTGEKVFLECVQDMDHENMFWYRQDPGLGLRLIYFSYDVKMKEKGDIPEGYSVSREKKERFSLILESASTNQTSMYLCASSLNPGWSNQPQHFGDGTRLSIL.